The T cell receptor beta chain under discussion was sequenced for a study of beta chain features in type 1 diabetes. Study details: No age, gender or cell yield differences were seen between patients and healthy donors.

This clone was detected a few times. Its antigen is not known. Study-wide findings and caveats: Researchers could not determine here whether HLA type influences TCRB rearrangement. The study found fewer insertions and more deletions at VDJ junctions in type 1 diabetes patients.

The CDR3 sequence is 14 residues long. Looked up from germline, CDR1 is SQVTM and CDR2 is ANQGSEA. Trimming took 2 bases from V and 4 from J; bases not matched to a gene: 4. Investigators reverse transcribed all isolated RNA, so they sequenced expressed TCRB transcripts. Repertoires were generated with immunoSEQ multiplex PCR, while TCRdb's copy carries only in-frame clones and drops some. The sample carries 350,000 or so clones, around 20% recorded once. What was sequenced was naive CD4+ T cells from blood. V and J are TRBV29-1 and TRBJ2-1, with 8 nucleotides matching TRBD2. The receptor comes from a woman aged 18-30 years in good health. The CDR3 DNA is TGCAGCGTTGAACGCGGGGGGCCTTACAATGAGCAGTTCTTC. Amino acids: CSVERGGPYNEQFF.